This record concerns one T cell receptor (beta chain) sequence. This sample is drawn from a study of blood T cell repertoires in COVID-19. Study summary: The analysed material was cDNA or gDNA that came from T cells, B-cell-depleted T cells, or PBMCs.

Enrollment of patients from Seattle took place during active infection, with longitudinal follow-up. With 2 bases clipped from V and 2 bases from J, the junction kept 3 bases outside the gene matches. From germline, CDR1 is MGHRA and CDR2 YSYEKL. The CDR3 contains 16 residues. Repertoires were generated with immunoSEQ multiplex PCR, while TCRdb's copy carries only in-frame clones and drops some. The sample consists of roughly 64,000 clones, around 82% of them appearing once. The specimen sequenced was peripheral blood. The receptor was derived from a man aged 60 to 69 with COVID-19, enrolled during active disease. V gene TRBV4-1 combines with J gene TRBJ2-1; 10 bases are shared with TRBD2. The CDR3 protein is CASSQQSGGAYNEQFF. As DNA, the CDR3 is TGCGCCAGCAGCCAACAAAGCGGGGGGGCCTACAATGAGCAGTTCTTC.